Listed below are T cell receptor beta chains from one sample, sequenced in a study of control samples from healthy donors and cancer patients. Assay: immunoSEQ multiplex PCR; the TCRdb copy retains only in-frame clones and omits some. Of some 200,000 clones listed, 90% to 95% are singletons. The specimen was blood. The receptors originated from a young man in good health. The CDR3 runs from the conserved cysteine through the conserved F or W. D genes are given only for firm matches. Clone size is not always given. Where it is, it says once, few, many or a class for expanded clones.

V gene: TRBV3-1/TRBV3-2
J gene: TRBJ1-3
CDR3 length: 16
clone size: NA
D gene: TRBD1
CDR3 DNA: TGTGCCAGCAGCCCCTGGACAGGGTTCTCTGGAAACACCATATATTTT
CDR3 protein: CASSPWTGFSGNTIYF

V gene: TRBV24-1
J gene: TRBJ2-7
CDR3 length: 13
clone size: NA
D gene: TRBD1
CDR3 DNA: TGTGCCACCAGTGATGGGACAGCCTACGAGCAGTACTTC
CDR3 protein: CATSDGTAYEQYF

V gene: TRBV2
J gene: TRBJ1-1
CDR3 length: 12
clone size: NA
D gene: NA
CDR3 DNA: TGTGCCAGCAGATTGACAGCCACTGAAGCTTTCTTT
CDR3 protein: CASRLTATEAFF

V gene: TRBV28
J gene: TRBJ1-5
CDR3 length: 18
clone size: NA
D gene: TRBD1
CDR3 DNA: TGTGCCAGCAGTTTATCTTCCGGGACAGGGAGAAGCAATCAGCCCCAGCATTTT
CDR3 protein: CASSLSSGTGRSNQPQHF

V gene: TRBV6-4
J gene: TRBJ2-5
CDR3 length: 10
clone size: NA
D gene: NA
CDR3 DNA: TGTGCCAGCAGTCAAGAGACCCAGTACTTC
CDR3 protein: CASSQETQYF

V gene: TRBV27
J gene: TRBJ2-2
CDR3 length: 15
clone size: NA
D gene: NA
CDR3 DNA: TGTGCCAGCAGGGGTGGAGGGGTGGTCACCGGGGAGCTGTTTTTT
CDR3 protein: CASRGGGVVTGELFF

V gene: TRBV5-6
J gene: TRBJ1-1
CDR3 length: 14
clone size: once
D gene: NA
CDR3 DNA: TGTGCCAGCAGCCCCGCGGGGGGTTATACTGAAGCTTTCTTT
CDR3 protein: CASSPAGGYTEAFF

V gene: TRBV5-1
J gene: TRBJ2-5
CDR3 length: 17
clone size: NA
D gene: TRBD2
CDR3 DNA: TGCGCCAGCAGCTTGTTCACTAGCGGGGGGGTTCAAGAGACCCAGTACTTC
CDR3 protein: CASSLFTSGGVQETQYF

V gene: TRBV7-9
J gene: TRBJ2-1
CDR3 length: 15
clone size: NA
D gene: TRBD2
CDR3 DNA: TGTGCCAGCAGCTCTCGATCGGGGACTAGCAATGAGCAGTTCTTC
CDR3 protein: CASSSRSGTSNEQFF

V gene: TRBV6-1
J gene: TRBJ2-5
CDR3 length: 12
clone size: NA
D gene: NA
CDR3 DNA: TGTGCCAGCAGTGACAGGAAGGAGACCCAGTACTTC
CDR3 protein: CASSDRKETQYF

V gene: TRBV27
J gene: TRBJ2-1
CDR3 length: 16
clone size: NA
D gene: TRBD1
CDR3 DNA: TGTGCCAGCAGTTCATCCACAGGGGATCACCACAATGAGCAGTTCTTC
CDR3 protein: CASSSSTGDHHNEQFF

V gene: TRBV11-1
J gene: TRBJ2-3
CDR3 length: 16
clone size: once
D gene: TRBD2
CDR3 DNA: TGTGCCAGCAGCTACGGACTAGCGGGGGGACCAGATACGCAGTATTTT
CDR3 protein: CASSYGLAGGPDTQYF

V gene: TRBV7-9
J gene: TRBJ2-2
CDR3 length: 18
clone size: NA
D gene: TRBD1
CDR3 DNA: TGTGCCAGCAGCTTAGGGGACCCGGGACAGGGGAACACCGGGGAGCTGTTTTTT
CDR3 protein: CASSLGDPGQGNTGELFF

V gene: TRBV28
J gene: TRBJ2-6
CDR3 length: 17
clone size: NA
D gene: NA
CDR3 DNA: TGTGCCAGCAGTCAGGGGTTTCCTTTGTCTGGGGCCAACGTCCTGACTTTC
CDR3 protein: CASSQGFPLSGANVLTF

V gene: TRBV4-1
J gene: TRBJ1-2
CDR3 length: 14
clone size: few
D gene: TRBD1
CDR3 DNA: TGCGCCAGCAGCCAACCGACAGGGTCATATGGCTACACCTTC
CDR3 protein: CASSQPTGSYGYTF

V gene: TRBV2
J gene: TRBJ1-2
CDR3 length: 14
clone size: NA
D gene: NA
CDR3 DNA: TGTGCCAGCGCCGCAGGCGGGGGGGACTATGGCTACACCTTC
CDR3 protein: CASAAGGGDYGYTF